Sequencing of this T cell receptor beta chain was carried out in a study of cytomegalovirus exposure and HLA in healthy donors. Study-wide points: Available immune exposure information was restricted to CMV serostatus only.

CDR1 and CDR2 from the germline V gene are SNHLY and FYNNEI. Trimming left V 8 bases short and J 4 bases short, with 14 bases between. The CDR3 contains 13 residues. The PCR used 60 Vbeta and 13 Jbeta primers. The data were produced by immunoSEQ multiplex PCR, yet TCRdb's version contains in-frame clones alone and is incomplete. Of 100,000 to 150,000 clones detected, 80% appear once; the ten largest clones hold roughly 4%. Samples came from healthy bone marrow donors. With respect to this clone: Antigen unknown.

This chain connects TRBV2 to TRBJ1-1; D perhaps matches TRBD1 (5 bases). The receptor was isolated from a woman in her 40s in good health and CMV-seronegative. The sample consisted of PBMCs. The DNA for the CDR3 is TGTGCCAGCCCAGGGTCGCCCGGCACTGAAGCTTTCTTT. This translates into CASPGSPGTEAFF.